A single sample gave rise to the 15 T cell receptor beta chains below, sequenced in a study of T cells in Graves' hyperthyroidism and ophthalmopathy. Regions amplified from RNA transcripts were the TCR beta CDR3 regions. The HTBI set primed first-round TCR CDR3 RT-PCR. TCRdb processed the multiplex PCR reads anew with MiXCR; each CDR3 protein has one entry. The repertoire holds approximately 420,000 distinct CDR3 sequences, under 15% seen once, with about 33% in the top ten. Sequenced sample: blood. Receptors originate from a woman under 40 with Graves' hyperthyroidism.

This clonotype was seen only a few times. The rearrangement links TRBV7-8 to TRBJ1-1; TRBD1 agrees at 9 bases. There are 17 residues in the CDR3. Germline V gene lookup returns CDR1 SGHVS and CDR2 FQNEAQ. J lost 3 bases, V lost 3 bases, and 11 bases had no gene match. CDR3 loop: CASSLGYRGRIDTEAFF. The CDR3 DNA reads TGTGCCAGCAGCTTGGGTTACAGGGGGCGCATTGACACTGAAGCTTTCTTT.

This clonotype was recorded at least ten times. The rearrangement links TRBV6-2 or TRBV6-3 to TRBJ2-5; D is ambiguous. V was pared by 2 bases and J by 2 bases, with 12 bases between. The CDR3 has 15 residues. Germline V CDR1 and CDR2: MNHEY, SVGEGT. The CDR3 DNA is TGTGCCAGCAGTTACGTAGGGATTCTTCAAGAGACCCAGTACTTC. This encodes CASSYVGILQETQYF.

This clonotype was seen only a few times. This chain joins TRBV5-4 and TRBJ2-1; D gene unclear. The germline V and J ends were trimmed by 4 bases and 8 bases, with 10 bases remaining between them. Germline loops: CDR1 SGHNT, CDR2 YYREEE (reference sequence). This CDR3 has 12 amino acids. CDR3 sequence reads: CASSHGEYEQFF. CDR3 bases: TGTGCCAGCAGCCATGGTGAATATGAGCAGTTCTTC.

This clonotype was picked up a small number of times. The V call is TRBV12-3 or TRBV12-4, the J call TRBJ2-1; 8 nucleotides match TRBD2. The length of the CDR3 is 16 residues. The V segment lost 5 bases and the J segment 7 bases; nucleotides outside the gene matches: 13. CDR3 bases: TGTGCCAGCAGTCCACGGGGGGCGGGAGGTAAAAATGAGCAGTTCTTC. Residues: CASSPRGAGGKNEQFF.

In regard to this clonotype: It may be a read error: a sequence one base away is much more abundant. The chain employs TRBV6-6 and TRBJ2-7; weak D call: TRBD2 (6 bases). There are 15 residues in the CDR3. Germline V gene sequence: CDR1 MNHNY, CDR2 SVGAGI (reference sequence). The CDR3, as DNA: TGTGCCATCAGTTACTCGGGGACTCCGACCTACGAGCAGTACTTC. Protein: CAISYSGTPTYEQYF.

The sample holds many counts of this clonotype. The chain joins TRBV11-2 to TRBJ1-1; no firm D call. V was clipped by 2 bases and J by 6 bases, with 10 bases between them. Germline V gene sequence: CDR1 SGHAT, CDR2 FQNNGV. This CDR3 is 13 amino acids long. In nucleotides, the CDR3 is TGTGCCAGCAGCTTATACAGAAACGCTGAAGCTTTCTTT. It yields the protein CASSLYRNAEAFF.

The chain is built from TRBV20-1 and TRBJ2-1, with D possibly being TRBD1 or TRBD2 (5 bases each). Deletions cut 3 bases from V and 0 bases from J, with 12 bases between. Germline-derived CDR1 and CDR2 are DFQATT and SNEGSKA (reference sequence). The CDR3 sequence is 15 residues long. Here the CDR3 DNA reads TGCAGTGCTAGCGGGACCTTAAACTCCTACAATGAGCAGTTCTTC. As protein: CSASGTLNSYNEQFF.

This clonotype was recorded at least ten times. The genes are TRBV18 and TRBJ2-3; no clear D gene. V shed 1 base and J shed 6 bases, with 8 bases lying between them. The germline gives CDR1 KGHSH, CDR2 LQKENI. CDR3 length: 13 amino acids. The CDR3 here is CASSPRSGDTQYF. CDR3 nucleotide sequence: TGTGCCAGCTCACCACGGTCTGGGGATACGCAGTATTTT.

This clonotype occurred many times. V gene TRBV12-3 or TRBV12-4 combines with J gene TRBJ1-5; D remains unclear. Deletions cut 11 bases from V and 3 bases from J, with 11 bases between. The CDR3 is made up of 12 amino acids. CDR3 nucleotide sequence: TGTGCCTCCAGGATGGCCAATCAGCCCCAGCATTTT. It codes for CASRMANQPQHF.

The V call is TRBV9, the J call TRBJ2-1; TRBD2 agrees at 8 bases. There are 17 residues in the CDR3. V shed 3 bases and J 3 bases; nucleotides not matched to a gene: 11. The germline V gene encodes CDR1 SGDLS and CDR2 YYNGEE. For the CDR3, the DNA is TGTGCCAGCAGCGCGAGCGAGGGACTAGTGTACTACAATGAGCAGTTCTTC. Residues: CASSASEGLVYYNEQFF.

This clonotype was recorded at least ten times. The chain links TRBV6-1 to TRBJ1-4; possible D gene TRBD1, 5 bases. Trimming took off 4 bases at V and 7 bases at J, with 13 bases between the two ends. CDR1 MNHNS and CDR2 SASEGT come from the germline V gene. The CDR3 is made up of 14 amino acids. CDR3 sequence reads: CASSGRGIGEKLFF. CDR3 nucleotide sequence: TGTGCCAGCAGTGGCCGGGGCATCGGTGAAAAACTGTTTTTT.

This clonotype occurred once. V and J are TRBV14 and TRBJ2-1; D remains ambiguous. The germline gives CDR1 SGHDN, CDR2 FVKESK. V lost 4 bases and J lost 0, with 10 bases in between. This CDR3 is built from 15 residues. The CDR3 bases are TGTGCCAGCAGCCCTTGGATCAGCTCCTACAATGAGCAGTTCTTC. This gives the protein CASSPWISSYNEQFF. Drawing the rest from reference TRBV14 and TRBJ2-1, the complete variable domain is EAGVTQFPSHSVIEKGQTVTLRCDPISGHDNLYWYRRVMGKEIKFLLHFVKESKQDESGMPNNRFLAERTGGTYSTLKVQPAELEDSGVYFCASSPWISSYNEQFFGPGTRLTVL.

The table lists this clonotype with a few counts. CDR3 nucleotides: TGTGCCAGCAGCCTCAGGAAAATAGCGGGATCGTACAATGAGCAGTTCTTC. This gives the protein CASSLRKIAGSYNEQFF. V gene TRBV14 combines with J gene TRBJ2-1; the match to TRBD2 covers 8 bases. The CDR3 length is 17 residues. The germline gives CDR1 SGHDN, CDR2 FVKESK. The V and J ends lost 4 bases and 4 bases, in that order; junction bases with no gene match: 12.

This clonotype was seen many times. In DNA form, the CDR3 reads TGCGCCAGCGGCGGACAGGGGGCCAAGGTGGGCACTGAAGCTTTCTTT. Protein: CASGGQGAKVGTEAFF. The rearrangement uses TRBV5-1 and TRBJ1-1, with TRBD1 matching over 11 bases. The CDR3 loop spans 16 amino acids. J gave up 4 bases and V 7 bases, and 12 bases lay outside the gene matches. Germline CDR1 reads SGHRS; CDR2 reads YFSETQ.

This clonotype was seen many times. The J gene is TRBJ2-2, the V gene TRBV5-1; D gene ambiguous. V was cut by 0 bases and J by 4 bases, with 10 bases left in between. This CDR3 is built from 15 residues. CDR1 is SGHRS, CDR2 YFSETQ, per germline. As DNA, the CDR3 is TGCGCCAGCAGCTTGGGTCCGGATCCCACCGGGGAGCTGTTTTTT. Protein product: CASSLGPDPTGELFF. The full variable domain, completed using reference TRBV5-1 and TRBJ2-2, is KAGVTQTPRYLIKTRGQQVTLSCSPISGHRSVSWYQQTPGQGLQFLFEYFSETQRNKGNFPGRFSGRQFSNSRSEMNVSTLELGDSALYLCASSLGPDPTGELFFGEGSRLTVL.